This T cell receptor (beta chain) was identified during a study of blood T cell repertoires in COVID-19 (dated by TCRdb to 2020 to 2022). The study in broad terms: Collaborator samples came from the United States, Italy and Spain and covered acute and convalescent phases of COVID-19. The prospective study material was composed of cDNA or gDNA derived from T cells, B-cell-depleted T cells, or PBMCs. Deeply sampled blood TCRbeta repertoires from subjects exposed to, actively infected with, or recovered from COVID-19 were included in the dataset. The repertoires were released in a freely available public database intended as a resource for research on the immune response to SARS-CoV-2. Samples came from the ongoing ImmuneRACE study (first 160 participants) plus 1,254 subjects from 6 global collaborators. A de-identified subject ID, COVID-19 status, age in years and sex were almost always included in the sample metadata. Where available, HLA class I and class II types were taken from metadata supplied by the sample provider and were not determined by assay-based typing.

For this clone: Its antigen remains undetermined. No much larger clone is present one base from it, and per-base qualities are unavailable.

Results and caveats for the whole study, not just this receptor: The quantity of clinical and demographic metadata differed by source and by participant and was supplied without curation.

TCRbeta CDR3 regions were amplified from genomic DNA using the immunoSEQ Assay, a bias-controlled multiplex PCR. Regarding the original processing steps: Within the assay, amplification of reference gene primers was used to estimate how many nucleated cells each sample contained. Sequence reads were collapsed and filtered to measure the absolute abundance of every unique TCRbeta CDR3 rearrangement. For each sample, productive Simpson clonality was calculated as the square root of Simpson's diversity index over productive rearrangements. The table was pulled from immuneACCESS by TCRdb, which kept in-frame rearrangements only. Such tables lose some clones; where checked, under half of the loss comes from unresolved V genes, and the rest has no known cause. The DNA gave D and trimming, while V, J and clone size come from that table. The sample yields 250,000 to 300,000 clones; 88% were counted once. The biggest ten clones account for around 0.9% of the sample.

Sequences SGHRS (CDR1) and YFSETQ (CDR2) are obtained from the germline V gene. Relative to germline, V is 0 bases shorter and J is 8 bases shorter, with 17 bases between their ends. Inclusive of the bounding cysteine and phenylalanine, the CDR3 is 16 residues long. Solely the CDR3 DNA is kept, with 48 bases framed from the first base. Enrolling through a virtual design, the prospective study's participants ranged in age from roughly 18 to 89 years and lived across about two dozen United States geographic areas. In the prospective study, cohorts were assigned on the basis of participant-reported clinical history obtained from a screening survey and a study questionnaire. For ImmuneRACE Cohort 3, a participant was defined as recovered based on two consecutive negative NP/OP PCR tests, clearance by a healthcare professional, or resolution of symptoms. Each participant in the prospective study had whole blood, serum and a nasopharyngeal or oropharyngeal swab collected by mobile phlebotomists. Additional blood draws and questionnaires over an approximately 2-month period could optionally be provided by prospective study participants. Prospective study blood samples were shipped either frozen or at room temperature before DNA extraction.

This clonotype was obtained from a woman between 25 and 40 years old who had recovered from COVID-19. The rearranged chain carries TRBV5-1 and TRBJ1-4, with no reliable assignment of the D segment. Source material: PBMCs or T cells enriched from blood (not recorded which). CDR3 sequence: CASSLAGPLLREKLFF. In nucleotide form, the sequence is TGCGCCAGCAGCTTGGCCGGTCCATTACTACGAGAAAAACTGTTTTTT. Where the CDR3 stops, the reference TRBV5-1 and TRBJ1-4 genes take over; the full variable domain is KAGVTQTPRYLIKTRGQQVTLSCSPISGHRSVSWYQQTPGQGLQFLFEYFSETQRNKGNFPGRFSGRQFSNSRSEMNVSTLELGDSALYLCASSLAGPLLREKLFFGSGTQLSVL.